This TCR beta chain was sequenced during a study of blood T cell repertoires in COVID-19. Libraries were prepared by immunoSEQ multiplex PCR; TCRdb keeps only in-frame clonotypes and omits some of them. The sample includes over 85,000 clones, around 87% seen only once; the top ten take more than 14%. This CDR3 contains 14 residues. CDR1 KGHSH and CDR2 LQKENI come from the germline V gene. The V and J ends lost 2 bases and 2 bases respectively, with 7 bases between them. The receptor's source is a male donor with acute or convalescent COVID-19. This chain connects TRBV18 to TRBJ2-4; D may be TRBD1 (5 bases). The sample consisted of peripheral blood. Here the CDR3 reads CASSPTGTKNIQYF. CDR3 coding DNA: TGTGCCAGCTCACCAACAGGCACCAAAAACATTCAGTACTTC.